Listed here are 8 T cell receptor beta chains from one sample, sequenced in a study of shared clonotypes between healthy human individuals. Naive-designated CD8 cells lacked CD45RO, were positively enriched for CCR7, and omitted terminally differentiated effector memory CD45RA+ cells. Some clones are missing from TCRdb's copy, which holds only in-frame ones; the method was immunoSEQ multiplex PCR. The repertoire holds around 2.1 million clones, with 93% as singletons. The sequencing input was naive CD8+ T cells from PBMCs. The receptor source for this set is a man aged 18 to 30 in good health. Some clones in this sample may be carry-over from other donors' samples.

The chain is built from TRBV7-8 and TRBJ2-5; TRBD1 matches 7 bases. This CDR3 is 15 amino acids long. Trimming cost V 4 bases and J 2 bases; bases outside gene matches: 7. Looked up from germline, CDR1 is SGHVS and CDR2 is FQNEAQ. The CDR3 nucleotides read TGTGCCAGCAGCTCCGGGACAGTCCTACAAGAGACCCAGTACTTC. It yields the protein CASSSGTVLQETQYF.

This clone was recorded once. The DNA of the CDR3 is TGTGCCAGCAGCTTAACGACAGGGCCCAACACTGAAGCTTTCTTT. This codes for CASSLTTGPNTEAFF. The chain recombines TRBV7-9 with TRBJ1-1, with 7 bases fitting TRBD1. The V segment lost 2 bases and the J segment 2 bases; nucleotides outside the gene matches: 5. Germline lookup yields CDR1 SEHNR and CDR2 FQNEAQ (reference sequence). This CDR3 has 15 residues.

CDR3 sequence reads: CASTFGGQVGELFF. The CDR3 DNA follows: TGTGCCAGCACCTTTGGGGGGCAGGTCGGGGAGCTGTTTTTT. J is TRBJ2-2 and V is TRBV9, with D perhaps matching TRBD1 or TRBD2 (6 bases each). V lost 6 bases and J lost 7, with 16 bases in between. This CDR3 is 14 amino acids long. Germline V CDR1 and CDR2: SGDLS, YYNGEE.

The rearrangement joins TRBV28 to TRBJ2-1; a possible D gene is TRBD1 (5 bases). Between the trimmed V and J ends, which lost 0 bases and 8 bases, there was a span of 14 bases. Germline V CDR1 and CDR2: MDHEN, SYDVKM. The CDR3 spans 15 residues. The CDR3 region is CASSLWVGVTDEQFF. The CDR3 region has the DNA TGTGCCAGCAGTTTATGGGTAGGGGTCACGGATGAGCAGTTCTTC. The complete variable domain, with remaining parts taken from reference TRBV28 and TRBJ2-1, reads DVKVTQSSRYLVKRTGEKVFLECVQDMDHENMFWYRQDPGLGLRLIYFSYDVKMKEKGDIPEGYSVSREKKERFSLILESASTNQTSMYLCASSLWVGVTDEQFFGPGTRLTVL.

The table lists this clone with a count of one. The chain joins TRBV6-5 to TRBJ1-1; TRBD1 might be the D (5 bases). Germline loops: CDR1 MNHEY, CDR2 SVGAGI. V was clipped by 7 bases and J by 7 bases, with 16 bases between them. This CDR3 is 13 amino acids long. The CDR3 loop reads CASTIPGIGEAFF. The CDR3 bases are TGTGCCAGCACCATTCCAGGGATAGGTGAAGCTTTCTTT.

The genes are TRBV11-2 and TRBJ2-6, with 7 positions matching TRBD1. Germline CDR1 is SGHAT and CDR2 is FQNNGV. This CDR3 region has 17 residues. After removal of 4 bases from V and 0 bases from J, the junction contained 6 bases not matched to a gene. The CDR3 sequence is CASSSRDRYSGANVLTF. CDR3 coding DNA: TGTGCCAGCAGCTCCCGGGACAGATACTCTGGGGCCAACGTCCTGACTTTC.

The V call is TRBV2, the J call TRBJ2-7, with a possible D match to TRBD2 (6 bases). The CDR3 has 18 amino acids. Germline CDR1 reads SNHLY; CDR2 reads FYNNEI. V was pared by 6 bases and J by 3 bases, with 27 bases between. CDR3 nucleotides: TGTGCCAGCAGCGCCCCGGCAGGTGGGGGGAGCCCAATCTACGAGCAGTACTTC. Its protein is CASSAPAGGGSPIYEQYF.

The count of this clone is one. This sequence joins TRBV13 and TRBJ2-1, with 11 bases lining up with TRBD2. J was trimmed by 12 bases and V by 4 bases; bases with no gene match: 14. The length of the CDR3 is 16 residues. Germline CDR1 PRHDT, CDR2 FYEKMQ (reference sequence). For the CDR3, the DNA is TGTGCCAGCAGCTCTATCAATCTAGCGGGAGGCCAGCGGCAGTTCTTC. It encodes CASSSINLAGGQRQFF.